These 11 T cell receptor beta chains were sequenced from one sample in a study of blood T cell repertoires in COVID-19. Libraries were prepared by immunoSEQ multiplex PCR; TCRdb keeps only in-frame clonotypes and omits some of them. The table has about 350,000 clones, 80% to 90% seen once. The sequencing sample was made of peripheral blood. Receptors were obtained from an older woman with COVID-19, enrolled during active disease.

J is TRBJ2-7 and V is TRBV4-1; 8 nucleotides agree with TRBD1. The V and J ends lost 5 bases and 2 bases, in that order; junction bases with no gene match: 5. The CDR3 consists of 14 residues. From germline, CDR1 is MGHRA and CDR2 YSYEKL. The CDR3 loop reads CASSARQGPYEQYF. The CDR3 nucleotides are TGCGCCAGCAGCGCTAGACAGGGGCCCTACGAGCAGTACTTC.

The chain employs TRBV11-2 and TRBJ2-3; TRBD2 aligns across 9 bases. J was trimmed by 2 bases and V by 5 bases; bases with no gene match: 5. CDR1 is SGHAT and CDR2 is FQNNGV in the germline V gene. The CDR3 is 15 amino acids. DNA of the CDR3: TGTGCCAGCAGCAGAGGGACTAGCACCACAGATACGCAGTATTTT. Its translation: CASSRGTSTTDTQYF.

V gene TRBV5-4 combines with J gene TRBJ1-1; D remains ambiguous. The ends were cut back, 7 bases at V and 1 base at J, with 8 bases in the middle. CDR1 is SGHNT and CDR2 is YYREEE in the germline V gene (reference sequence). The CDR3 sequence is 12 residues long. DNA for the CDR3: TGTGCCAGCTTTCATCAGAACACTGAAGCTTTCTTT. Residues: CASFHQNTEAFF.

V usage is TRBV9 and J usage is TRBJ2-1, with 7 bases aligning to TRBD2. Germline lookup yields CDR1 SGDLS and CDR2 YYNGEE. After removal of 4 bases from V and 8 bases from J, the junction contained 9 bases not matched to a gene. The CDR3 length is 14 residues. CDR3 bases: TGTGCCAGCAGCTCGCAATTCGGGAGGTATGAGCAGTTCTTC. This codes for CASSSQFGRYEQFF. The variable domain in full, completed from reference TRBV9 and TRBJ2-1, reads DSGVTQTPKHLITATGQRVTLRCSPRSGDLSVYWYQQSLDQGLQFLIQYYNGEERAKGNILERFSAQQFPDLHSELNLSSLELGDSALYFCASSSQFGRYEQFFGPGTRLTVL.

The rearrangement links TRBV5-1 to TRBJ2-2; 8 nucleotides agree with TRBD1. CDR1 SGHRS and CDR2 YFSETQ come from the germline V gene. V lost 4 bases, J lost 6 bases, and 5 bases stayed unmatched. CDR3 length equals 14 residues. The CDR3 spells CASSPSGGPGELFF. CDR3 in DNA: TGCGCCAGCAGCCCGTCAGGGGGCCCCGGGGAGCTGTTTTTT.

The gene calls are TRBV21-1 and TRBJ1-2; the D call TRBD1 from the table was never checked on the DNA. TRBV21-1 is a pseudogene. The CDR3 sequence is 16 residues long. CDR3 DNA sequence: TGTGCCAGCAGCAAAGTCTGTACAGGGGGCAGTTATGGCTACACCTTC. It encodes CASSKVCTGGSYGYTF.

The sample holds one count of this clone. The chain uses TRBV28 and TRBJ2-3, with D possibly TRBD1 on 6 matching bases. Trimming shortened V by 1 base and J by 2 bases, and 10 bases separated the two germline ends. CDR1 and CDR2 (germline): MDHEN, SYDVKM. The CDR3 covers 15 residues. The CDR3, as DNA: TGTGCCAGCAGTTTATCTGGGGGCCCCACAGATACGCAGTATTTT. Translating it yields CASSLSGGPTDTQYF.

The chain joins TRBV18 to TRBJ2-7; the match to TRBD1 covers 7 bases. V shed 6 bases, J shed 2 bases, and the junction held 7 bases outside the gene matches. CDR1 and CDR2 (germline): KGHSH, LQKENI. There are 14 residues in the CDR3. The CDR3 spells CASSSWTGTYEQYF. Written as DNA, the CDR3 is TGTGCCAGCTCCTCGTGGACAGGAACCTACGAGCAGTACTTC.

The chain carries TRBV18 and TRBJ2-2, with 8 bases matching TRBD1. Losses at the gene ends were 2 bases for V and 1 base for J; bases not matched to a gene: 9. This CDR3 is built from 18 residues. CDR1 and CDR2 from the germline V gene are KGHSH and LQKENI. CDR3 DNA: TGTGCCAGCTCACCAATGGCAATCGGGACAGGGAACACCGGGGAGCTGTTTTTT. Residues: CASSPMAIGTGNTGELFF.

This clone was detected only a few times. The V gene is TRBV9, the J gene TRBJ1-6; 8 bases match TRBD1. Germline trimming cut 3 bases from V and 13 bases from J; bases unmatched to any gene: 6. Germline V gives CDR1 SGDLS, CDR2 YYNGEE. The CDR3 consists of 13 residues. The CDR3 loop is CASSANQGAPLHF. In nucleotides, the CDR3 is TGTGCCAGCAGCGCCAACCAGGGGGCCCCCCTCCACTTT.

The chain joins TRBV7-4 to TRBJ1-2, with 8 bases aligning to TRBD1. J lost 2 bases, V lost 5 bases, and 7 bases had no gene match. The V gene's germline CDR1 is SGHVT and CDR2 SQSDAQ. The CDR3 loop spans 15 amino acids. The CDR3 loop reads CASSPGTGKNYGYTF. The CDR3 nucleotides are TGTGCCAGCAGCCCGGGGACAGGAAAGAACTATGGCTACACCTTC. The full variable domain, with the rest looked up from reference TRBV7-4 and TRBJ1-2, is GAGVSQSPRYKVAKRGRDVALRCDSISGHVTLYWYRQTLGQGSEVLTYSQSDAQRDKSGRPSGRFSAERPERSVSTLKIQRTEQGDSAVYLCASSPGTGKNYGYTFGSGTRLTVV.